The 20 T cell receptor beta chains below were found in one sample sequenced in a study of CD8 T cells in Susac syndrome. Reverse transcription of roughly 0.5 to 1 ug RNA used random hexamers. MiXCR was run by TCRdb on the immunoSEQ multiplex PCR reads, yielding one entry per CDR3 protein. The table has tens of thousands of distinct CDR3 sequences, about 92% seen once. The specimen sequenced was CD4+ T cells from PBMCs. The receptors shown here come from a human donor with Susac syndrome.

The chain links TRBV6-2 or TRBV6-3 to TRBJ2-7, with D possibly matching TRBD1 (5 bases). CDR3 length equals 15 residues. V lost 1 base and J lost 4, with 14 bases in between. From germline, CDR1 is MNHEY and CDR2 SVGEGT. DNA for the CDR3: TGTGCCAGCAGTTACTATGCCCAGGGCGTATACGAGCAGTACTTC. This gives the protein CASSYYAQGVYEQYF.

The chain employs TRBV5-1 and TRBJ2-3, with 12 nucleotides matching TRBD2. Per germline, CDR1 SGHRS and CDR2 YFSETQ. CDR3 length: 17 amino acids. Trimming removed 2 bases from V and 5 bases from J; junction bases left unmatched: 9. CDR3 DNA: TGCGCCAGCAGCTTAACCCAACTAGCGGGGGGCGTAGATACGCAGTATTTT. Amino acids: CASSLTQLAGGVDTQYF.

CDR3 sequence (DNA): TGCAGTGCCAGACTTACCGGGCGGCAGGCCGAGCAGTACTTC. Its protein product is CSARLTGRQAEQYF. The J gene is TRBJ2-7, the V gene TRBV20-1; D not resolved. CDR3 length equals 14 residues. Germline values: CDR1 DFQATT, CDR2 SNEGSKA (reference sequence). V gave up 6 bases and J gave up 6 bases, with 21 bases separating them.

V and J are TRBV7-2 and TRBJ2-2; TRBD1 might be the D (5 bases). The germline V gene has CDR1 SGHTA and CDR2 FQGNSA. CDR3 size: 13 residues. Trimming took 4 bases from V and 3 from J, leaving 6 bases between them. CDR3 coding DNA: TGTGCCAGCAGCTCGACAGACACCGGGGAGCTGTTTTTT. Its translation is CASSSTDTGELFF.

This chain joins TRBV24-1 and TRBJ2-7; D is perhaps TRBD1 or TRBD2 (5 bases each). This CDR3 is 15 amino acids long. V was trimmed by 5 bases and J by 3 bases, leaving 16 bases between them. Germline V gene data show CDR1 as KGHDR and CDR2 as SFDVKD. CDR3 coding DNA: TGTGCCACCAGTGCCGCCGGGACCGGCAACTACGAGCAGTACTTC. Its protein is CATSAAGTGNYEQYF.

The V call is TRBV4-3, the J call TRBJ1-1; TRBD1 might be the D (5 bases). V lost 3 bases and J 8 bases, leaving 13 bases between the germline ends. There are 13 residues in the CDR3. Germline lookup yields CDR1 LGHNA and CDR2 YSLEER. As DNA, the CDR3 is TGCGCCAGCAGCCACGTGGGACGGGAAGAAGCTTTCTTT. Translating it yields CASSHVGREEAFF.

This clonotype was seen a single time. V is TRBV4-3 and J is TRBJ2-3, with TRBD2 identical over 12 bases. With V trimmed by 4 bases and J by 7 bases, 9 bases remained unmatched. The CDR3 totals 16 residues. Germline V gene data show CDR1 as LGHNA and CDR2 as YSLEER. The CDR3 DNA reads TGCGCCAGCAGCCCCGCTTCTAGCGGGGGGGCATATACGCAGTATTTT. Translated, it gives CASSPASSGGAYTQYF.

The V call is TRBV4-1, the J call TRBJ1-5; D gene unclear. This CDR3 contains 15 residues. Per the germline V gene, CDR1 is MGHRA and CDR2 is YSYEKL. The V and J ends lost 0 bases and 7 bases respectively, with 13 bases between them. The CDR3 nucleotides are TGCGCCAGCAGCCAAGAGGTGCGATTACGGCAGCCCCAGCATTTT. This encodes CASSQEVRLRQPQHF.

The rearrangement joins TRBV19 to TRBJ2-1; 7 bases map to TRBD1. The CDR3 length is 16 residues. Germline CDR1 LNHDA, CDR2 SQIVND (reference sequence). V gave up 1 base and J gave up 3 bases; unmatched junction bases: 6. CDR3 region: CASSIAETGNYNEQFF. The CDR3 nucleotides read TGTGCCAGTAGTATAGCGGAGACAGGGAACTACAATGAGCAGTTCTTC.

This sequence joins TRBV7-2 and TRBJ1-2, with D unclear. Trimming cost V 5 bases and J 6 bases, with 13 bases left between them. The CDR3 has 13 residues. Germline CDR1 is SGHTA and CDR2 is FQGNSA. The DNA of the CDR3 is TGTGCCAGCAGCCTAGACTTTTCTGATGGCTACACCTTC. Its translation is CASSLDFSDGYTF.

V usage is TRBV5-1 and J usage is TRBJ2-2; no firm D call. Trimming removed 10 bases at V and 7 bases at J, with 23 bases between. CDR1 and CDR2 from the germline V gene are SGHRS and YFSETQ. This CDR3 contains 15 residues. CDR3 in amino acids: CASRSPGLIGGELFF. CDR3 in DNA: TGCGCCTCCCGTTCCCCCGGGCTAATCGGCGGGGAGCTGTTTTTT.

The chain joins TRBV7-9 to TRBJ1-1; no clear D gene. Germline values: CDR1 SEHNR, CDR2 FQNEAQ (reference sequence). Trimming shortened V by 6 bases and J by 5 bases, and 16 bases separated the two germline ends. The CDR3 has 14 amino acids. In DNA form, the CDR3 reads TGTGCCAGCAGTCCCCGACGGGTGGAGACTGAAGCTTTCTTT. Translated, it gives CASSPRRVETEAFF.

V gene TRBV10-3 combines with J gene TRBJ2-7; D unresolved. Germline values: CDR1 ENHRY, CDR2 SYGVKD. V was pared by 3 bases and J by 3 bases, with 6 bases between. The CDR3 consists of 12 residues. This CDR3 is CAISDGDYEQYF. The CDR3 DNA follows: TGTGCCATCAGTGATGGGGACTACGAGCAGTACTTC.

V gene TRBV12-3 or TRBV12-4 combines with J gene TRBJ2-5, with 9 bases fitting TRBD1. Trimming removed 2 bases from V and 4 bases from J; junction bases left unmatched: 11. The CDR3 extends over 17 amino acids. CDR3 in DNA: TGTGCCAGCAGTTTACGGGACAGGGTAGGTCCCGGAGAGACCCAGTACTTC. Residues: CASSLRDRVGPGETQYF.

V and J are TRBV20-1 and TRBJ2-1; 8 bases map to TRBD1. Germline V CDR1 and CDR2: DFQATT, SNEGSKA (reference sequence). V dropped 5 bases and J dropped 3; count of bases not matched to a gene: 15. This CDR3 has 17 residues. DNA for the CDR3: TGCAGTGCTGACCCCATGACAGGGGAGGAGGGCTACAATGAGCAGTTCTTC. Translating gives CSADPMTGEEGYNEQFF.

The V and J genes are TRBV27 and TRBJ2-3; D gene uncertain. This CDR3 comprises 13 residues. Germline V gene sequence: CDR1 MNHEY, CDR2 SMNVEV (reference sequence). V was shortened by 3 bases and J by 7 bases, with 11 bases between the two germline ends. CDR3: CASSFRWENTQYF. CDR3 nucleotides: TGTGCCAGCAGTTTTAGGTGGGAAAATACGCAGTATTTT.

V is TRBV7-2 and J is TRBJ1-2, with 7 nucleotides matching TRBD1. Trimming at V came to 5 bases and at J to 4 bases, leaving 7 bases not matched to a gene. In germline, CDR1 is SGHTA, CDR2 FQGNSA. There are 14 residues in the CDR3. The CDR3 sequence: CASSISTGTYGYTF. In DNA form, the CDR3 reads TGTGCCAGCAGCATTTCGACAGGGACCTATGGCTACACCTTC.

The chain couples TRBV20-1 to TRBJ2-7; D perhaps matches TRBD2 (6 bases). Germline CDR1 reads DFQATT; CDR2 reads SNEGSKA (reference sequence). Deletions cut 8 bases from V and 4 bases from J, with 18 bases between. The CDR3 has 13 residues. As DNA, the CDR3 is TGCAGTACCCCTTCCGGGACTGTGTACGAGCAGTACTTC. Translating it yields CSTPSGTVYEQYF.

The V gene is TRBV20-1, the J gene TRBJ2-1; 8 positions match TRBD2. The CDR3 length is 13 residues. Per germline, CDR1 DFQATT and CDR2 SNEGSKA (reference sequence). With V trimmed by 3 bases and J by 3 bases, 1 base remained unmatched. The CDR3 DNA reads TGCAGTGCTAGTAGCGGGGTCTACAATGAGCAGTTCTTC. Translated, it gives CSASSGVYNEQFF.

This clonotype was found once. The chain recombines TRBV27 with TRBJ2-7; weak D call: TRBD2 (5 bases). Trimming removed 6 bases at V and 4 bases at J, with 13 bases between. Germline loops: CDR1 MNHEY, CDR2 SMNVEV (reference sequence). The CDR3 runs to 13 residues. CDR3: CASRGTGGYEQYF. The CDR3 DNA sequence: TGTGCCAGCAGAGGAACCGGAGGTTACGAGCAGTACTTC.